The present T cell receptor (beta chain) was sequenced within a study of shared clonotypes between healthy human individuals. Study-wide results and limits: Naive subsets usually exceeded memory subsets in estimated richness.

The repertoire was sequenced with immunoSEQ multiplex PCR; TCRdb's copy has only in-frame clones and lacks some. The sample holds hundreds of thousands of clones, approximately 74% seen once. The CDR3 contains 14 residues. The V and J ends lost 3 bases and 7 bases respectively, with 13 bases between them. Looked up from germline, CDR1 is LNHDA and CDR2 is SQIVND (reference sequence). Turning to this clone: Its antigen remains unidentified.

The sample consisted of memory CD4+ T cells sorted from blood. Sample subset: CD45RA-negative fraction. This receptor was identified in a woman under 40 in good health. The chain is built from TRBV19 and TRBJ1-5; D gene unclear. The CDR3 DNA follows: TGTGCCAGTAGTATCTTGGGAGGGAGACAGCCCCAGCATTTT. Translating gives CASSILGGRQPQHF.